This T cell receptor beta chain is from a study of T-cell memory formation after mild COVID-19. Study overall: Across donors, TCR clusters were largely donor specific. Study-level results: Confirmation of SARS-CoV-2 specificity was lacking for second-wave clones peaking day 37.

From 5'RACE with constant-segment primers came TCR alpha and TCR beta cDNA libraries that carried sample barcodes and UMIs. Each CDR3 protein is one row after TCRdb ran MiXCR on the 5' RACE reads. The table records roughly 100,000 distinct CDR3 sequences, roughly 12% of them present only once. In germline, CDR1 is MNHEY, CDR2 SVGEGT. The CDR3 consists of 15 residues. The trim removed 7 bases at V and 7 bases at J, leaving 8 bases unmatched. This clonotype was counted a few times. Its antigen is as yet unknown. This TCR was recovered from an adult woman who had mild COVID-19 (a few samples of this study predate the infection). Cell type and time point are not known. Specimen: PBMCs or a T cell subset sorted from them (not recorded which). This chain joins TRBV6-2 or TRBV6-3 and TRBJ2-1, with TRBD2 identical over 12 bases. The CDR3 is CASNLAGGFGNEQFF. CDR3 bases: TGTGCCAGCAACCTAGCGGGAGGGTTTGGGAATGAGCAGTTCTTC.